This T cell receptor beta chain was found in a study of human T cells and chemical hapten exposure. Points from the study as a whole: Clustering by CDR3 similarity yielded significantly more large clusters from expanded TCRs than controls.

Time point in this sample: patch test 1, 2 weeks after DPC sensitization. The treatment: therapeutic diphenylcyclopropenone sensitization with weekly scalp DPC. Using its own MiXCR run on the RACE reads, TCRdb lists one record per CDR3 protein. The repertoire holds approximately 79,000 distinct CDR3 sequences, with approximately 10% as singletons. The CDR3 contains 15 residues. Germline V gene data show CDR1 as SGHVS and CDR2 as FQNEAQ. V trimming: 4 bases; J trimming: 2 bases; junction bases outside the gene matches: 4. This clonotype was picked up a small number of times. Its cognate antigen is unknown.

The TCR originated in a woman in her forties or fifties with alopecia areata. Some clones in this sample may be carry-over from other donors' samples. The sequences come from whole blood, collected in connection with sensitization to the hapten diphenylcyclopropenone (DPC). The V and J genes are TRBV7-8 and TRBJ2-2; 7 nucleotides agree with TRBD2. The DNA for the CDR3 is TGTGCCAGCAGCTCTTCTAGCGGTAACACCGGGGAGCTGTTTTTT. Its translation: CASSSSSGNTGELFF.